The 13 T cell receptor beta chains given below trace back to one sample, sequenced in a study of response to subunit inactivated influenza vaccine. TCRdb itself ran the RT-PCR reads through MiXCR, one entry per CDR3 protein. This table has hundreds of thousands of distinct CDR3 sequences, 16% appearing once. The sequences come from CD4+ T cells sorted from PBMCs, collected less than 30 months after vaccination. These TCRs come from a man aged 45 to 70 who received an inactivated influenza vaccine.

This clonotype turned up a few times. V and J are TRBV5-1 and TRBJ1-2; no definite D call. The CDR3 covers 13 residues. CDR1 is SGHRS and CDR2 is YFSETQ in the germline V gene. With 2 bases removed from V and 3 bases from J, the gap between germline ends came to 8 bases. This CDR3 reads CASSLRRDYGYTF. The CDR3, as DNA: TGCGCCAGCAGCTTAAGAAGGGACTATGGCTACACCTTC.

This chain joins TRBV29-1 and TRBJ1-1; no reliable D call. Germline CDR1 is SQVTM and CDR2 is ANQGSEA. The CDR3 loop spans 13 amino acids. Trimming removed 4 bases from V and 1 base from J, with 10 bases in between. The CDR3 spells CSVGTWGNTEAFF. CDR3 in DNA: TGCAGCGTTGGGACGTGGGGGAACACTGAAGCTTTCTTT.

This rearrangement joins TRBV12-3 or TRBV12-4 to TRBJ2-7, with TRBD1 as a possible D gene (8 bases). The ends were cut back, 5 bases at V and 4 bases at J, with 12 bases in the middle. This CDR3 region has 13 residues. The chain's CDR3 is CASSTGGVYEQYF. The CDR3 DNA reads TGTGCCAGCAGTACAGGGGGGGTGTACGAGCAGTACTTC.

There are a few counts of this clonotype. J is TRBJ2-7 and V is TRBV3-1; D is unresolved. V was clipped by 3 bases and J by 1 base, with 10 bases between them. Germline lookup yields CDR1 LGHDT and CDR2 YNNKEL (reference sequence). The CDR3 covers 14 residues. In DNA form, the CDR3 reads TGTGCCAGCAGCCATTTCGGGCAGTCCTACGAGCAGTACTTC. Residues: CASSHFGQSYEQYF.

This clonotype appeared a few times. The chain is built from TRBV6-2 or TRBV6-3 and TRBJ2-5, with 8 positions matching TRBD1. This CDR3 spans 14 amino acids. The V gene's germline CDR1 is MNHEY and CDR2 SVGEGT. With V trimmed by 6 bases and J by 1 base, 4 bases remained unmatched. CDR3 in amino acids: CASRSDRGQETQYF. In DNA, the CDR3 is TGTGCCAGCAGAAGCGACAGGGGCCAAGAGACCCAGTACTTC.

This clonotype was seen at least ten times. The chain is built from TRBV7-8 and TRBJ1-3; D is perhaps TRBD1 (6 bases). Germline V lookup: CDR1 SGHVS, CDR2 FQNEAQ. Trimming shortened V by 4 bases and J by 0 bases, and 10 bases separated the two germline ends. This CDR3 comprises 15 residues. CDR3 in amino acids: CASSWGQNSGNTIYF. In nucleotides, the CDR3 is TGTGCCAGCAGCTGGGGACAAAACTCTGGAAACACCATATATTTT. The variable domain in full, with the rest retrieved from reference TRBV7-8 and TRBJ1-3, is GAGVSQSPRYKVAKRGQDVALRCDPISGHVSLFWYQQALGQGPEFLTYFQNEAQLDKSGLPSDRFFAERPEGSVSTLKIQRTQQEDSAVYLCASSWGQNSGNTIYFGEGSWLTVV.

The sample holds a few counts of this clonotype. This chain joins TRBV3-1 and TRBJ2-3; D remains ambiguous. This CDR3 region has 17 residues. Trimming pared 6 bases from V and 4 bases from J, leaving 23 bases between. Germline CDR1 and CDR2: LGHDT and YNNKEL (reference sequence). The CDR3 protein is CASSHPLRLLGADTQYF. In DNA, the CDR3 is TGTGCCAGCAGTCACCCTCTCCGACTCCTAGGTGCAGATACGCAGTATTTT.

The rearrangement joins TRBV6-1 to TRBJ1-1; 7 nucleotides match TRBD1. The CDR3 sequence is 14 residues long. Per the germline V gene, CDR1 is MNHNS and CDR2 is SASEGT. V was clipped by 6 bases and J by 6 bases; unmatched bases: 10. The CDR3 sequence is CASSQITGVAEAFF. The CDR3 DNA follows: TGTGCCAGCAGCCAAATAACAGGGGTCGCTGAAGCTTTCTTT.

Only a few counts were recorded for this clonotype. V and J are TRBV29-1 and TRBJ1-1; D call uncertain. Germline CDR1 SQVTM, CDR2 ANQGSEA. CDR3 length: 12 residues. Trimming left V 4 bases short and J 0 bases short, with 6 bases between. The CDR3 loop is CSVVRVNTEAFF. In DNA, the CDR3 is TGCAGCGTTGTAAGGGTGAACACTGAAGCTTTCTTT.

This clonotype appeared a few times. The DNA for the CDR3 is TGTGCCAGCAGTAGGGGGACAGGGGGCGCCAAGCAGTACTTC. Protein: CASSRGTGGAKQYF. The chain has TRBV27 and TRBJ2-7; 12 bases match TRBD1. V dropped 5 bases and J dropped 8; count of bases not matched to a gene: 7. Germline-derived CDR1 and CDR2 are MNHEY and SMNVEV (reference sequence). CDR3 length equals 14 residues.

V is TRBV12-3 or TRBV12-4 and J is TRBJ1-5; D is uncertain. V was clipped by 7 bases and J by 4 bases, with 11 bases between them. The CDR3 extends over 13 amino acids. CDR3 residues: CASNLAGNQPQHF. The CDR3 region has the DNA TGTGCCAGCAACCTCGCGGGGAATCAGCCCCAGCATTTT.

The rearrangement joins TRBV28 to TRBJ2-7, with 8 bases that match TRBD1. V dropped 3 bases and J dropped 1; count of bases not matched to a gene: 8. This CDR3 spans 16 amino acids. CDR1 and CDR2 (germline): MDHEN, SYDVKM. CDR3 sequence: CASSLIPGGRSYEQYF. CDR3 bases: TGTGCCAGCAGTTTGATCCCAGGGGGCCGTTCCTACGAGCAGTACTTC.

This clonotype was recorded a few times. The chain employs TRBV20-1 and TRBJ2-5; 10 positions match TRBD2. Germline assignment: CDR1 DFQATT and CDR2 SNEGSKA (reference sequence). This CDR3 has 15 amino acids. Trimming removed 4 bases from V and 2 bases from J; junction bases left unmatched: 7. The CDR3 protein is CSAIPVLAGQETQYF. In DNA form, the CDR3 reads TGCAGTGCTATCCCAGTACTAGCGGGGCAAGAGACCCAGTACTTC.